These 26 T cell receptor beta chains were all obtained from the same sample, sequenced in a study of cytomegalovirus exposure and HLA in healthy donors. PCR was performed using 60 Vbeta and 13 Jbeta primers. Sequencing was performed with immunoSEQ multiplex PCR; in TCRdb, only in-frame clones are kept and a portion is missing. This table holds approximately 91,000 clones, around nine tenths found once. The source material was PBMCs. These receptors were obtained from a man aged 30 to 39 in good health and CMV-seropositive.

The CDR3 protein is CASSPLGQGDQYF. CDR3 nucleotides: TGCGCCAGCAGCCCCCTCGGACAGGGGGATCAGTACTTC. The genes are TRBV4-1 and TRBJ2-4, with TRBD1 matching 10 bases. This CDR3 region has 13 residues. J gave up 12 bases and V 4 bases, and 6 bases lay outside the gene matches. Germline CDR1 is MGHRA and CDR2 is YSYEKL.

Details on this clone: Other nucleotide sequences from this sample produce the same CDR3. This rearrangement joins TRBV27 to TRBJ2-1, with D possibly TRBD2 on 5 matching bases. V gave up 6 bases and J gave up 0 bases, with 6 bases separating them. The CDR3 has 13 residues. Germline V gene data show CDR1 as MNHEY and CDR2 as SMNVEV (reference sequence). CDR3: CASRRDSYNEQFF. The CDR3 nucleotides are TGTGCCAGCAGACGGGACTCCTACAATGAGCAGTTCTTC.

The gene calls are TRBV19 and TRBJ2-3; 10 bases match TRBD2. Looked up from germline, CDR1 is LNHDA and CDR2 is SQIVND (reference sequence). Losses at the gene ends were 6 bases for V and 4 bases for J; bases not matched to a gene: 10. The length of the CDR3 is 16 residues. DNA for the CDR3: TGTGCCAGTAGAGGACTAGCGGAAGTTCGAGCAGATACGCAGTATTTT. Its protein product is CASRGLAEVRADTQYF.

This clone was recorded once. The chain carries TRBV30 and TRBJ2-3; the match to TRBD2 covers 7 bases. V was pared by 8 bases and J by 0 bases, with 8 bases of the junction left unmatched. CDR1 is GTSNPN, CDR2 SVGIG, per germline (reference sequence). This CDR3 contains 14 residues. The CDR3 DNA reads TGTGCCCACAACCCTAGCGGTAGCACAGATACGCAGTATTTT. Encoded protein: CAHNPSGSTDTQYF.

V gene TRBV27 combines with J gene TRBJ2-7, with TRBD2 matching over 10 bases. Per germline, CDR1 MNHEY and CDR2 SMNVEV (reference sequence). V lost 0 bases to trimming and J lost 3 bases; unmatched junction nucleotides: 8. The CDR3 has 17 residues. The CDR3 DNA follows: TGTGCCAGCAGTTTATCGGGGGCACTAGCGGGGAACTACGAGCAGTACTTC. Protein: CASSLSGALAGNYEQYF.

The J gene is TRBJ2-5, the V gene TRBV7-2, with a weak D call TRBD2 (5 bases). The end of the DNA is better explained by TRBJ2-7, so the J call may be wrong. CDR1 is SGHTA and CDR2 is FQGNSA in the germline V gene. CDR3 length: 15 residues. The CDR3 protein is CASSLRLGSSYEQYF. The CDR3 nucleotides read TGTGCCAGCAGCTTACGCTTGGGGAGCTCCTACGAGCAGTACTTC.

The V call is TRBV2, the J call TRBJ2-7, with D possibly matching TRBD1 (5 bases). The CDR3 covers 14 residues. The germline CDR1 and CDR2 sequences are SNHLY and FYNNEI. The V end lost 4 bases, the J end lost 0 bases, and 10 bases lay between the germline ends. The CDR3 region has the DNA TGTGCCAGCAGTGCACCGACAGACTCCTACGAGCAGTACTTC. Encoded protein: CASSAPTDSYEQYF.

V is TRBV29-1 and J is TRBJ2-3; 10 positions agree with TRBD2. From germline, CDR1 is SQVTM and CDR2 ANQGSEA. V was clipped by 5 bases and J by 6 bases; unmatched bases: 5. This CDR3 has 13 amino acids. The CDR3 coding sequence is TGCAGCGTTCCAGCGGGAGGGTTGGATACGCAGTATTTT. As protein: CSVPAGGLDTQYF.

This clone appeared once. CDR3 sequence: CASSSRGKEQYF. The CDR3, as DNA: TGTGCCAGCAGCTCCAGGGGGAAGGAGCAGTACTTC. This chain joins TRBV6-5 and TRBJ2-7; 7 bases are a match to TRBD1. Trimming at V came to 6 bases and at J to 7 bases, leaving 6 bases not matched to a gene. The CDR3 loop spans 12 amino acids. Per the germline V gene, CDR1 is MNHEY and CDR2 is SVGAGI.

This rearrangement joins TRBV21-1 to TRBJ2-2; TRBD1 was called by the table and not checked on the DNA. TRBV21-1 is an annotated pseudogene. CDR3 length equals 16 residues. The CDR3 loop reads CASSKVVGQIAGELFF. As DNA, the CDR3 is TGTGCCAGCAGCAAAGTCGTTGGACAAATAGCCGGGGAGCTGTTTTTT.

This chain joins TRBV5-1 and TRBJ1-2; 11 positions match TRBD1. Losses at the gene ends were 4 bases for V and 5 bases for J; bases not matched to a gene: 4. The CDR3 is made up of 14 amino acids. CDR1 is SGHRS, CDR2 YFSETQ, per germline. The CDR3 DNA follows: TGCGCCAGCAGCCCCGGGACAGGGGGGTATGGCTACACCTTC. Translation: CASSPGTGGYGYTF.

The gene calls are TRBV11-1 and TRBJ2-1; a possible D gene is TRBD2 (6 bases). Trimming took off 1 base at V and 0 bases at J, with 7 bases between the two ends. The length of the CDR3 is 15 residues. Per the germline V gene, CDR1 is SGHAT and CDR2 is FQDESV (reference sequence). This CDR3 reads CASSLDGSSYNEQFF. The CDR3 DNA follows: TGTGCCAGCAGCTTAGACGGGAGCTCCTACAATGAGCAGTTCTTC.

The gene calls are TRBV6-4 and TRBJ1-1; tentative D call: TRBD1 (6 bases). The CDR3 runs to 14 residues. V was clipped by 3 bases and J by 4 bases, with 12 bases between them. Germline V CDR1 and CDR2: MRHNA, SNTAGT. Written as DNA, the CDR3 is TGTGCCAGCAGTGAAGGGGAAGGGGGCACTGAAGCTTTCTTT. This sequence encodes CASSEGEGGTEAFF.

As regards this clone: Germline is not matched at one junction end, which may reflect a read error. This chain joins TRBV2 and TRBJ2-7, with 16 bases that match TRBD2. Per the germline V gene, CDR1 is SNHLY and CDR2 is FYNNEI. This CDR3 has 11 amino acids. The CDR3 nucleotides are TGTGCCAGCAGTGAGGGACTAGCGGGGGGGTTC. It yields the protein CASSEGLAGGF.

V gene TRBV5-1 combines with J gene TRBJ2-7; TRBD1 agrees at 10 bases. V was pared by 1 base and J by 3 bases, with 4 bases of the junction left unmatched. The germline V gene encodes CDR1 SGHRS and CDR2 YFSETQ. There are 15 residues in the CDR3. The CDR3 coding sequence is TGCGCCAGCAGCTTGCAGGGACAGGGGAACTACGAGCAGTACTTC. Translation gives CASSLQGQGNYEQYF.

This rearrangement joins TRBV7-9 to TRBJ1-5, with 7 bases lining up with TRBD1. V shed 5 bases, J shed 2 bases, and the junction held 12 bases outside the gene matches. CDR3 length: 17 amino acids. Germline V CDR1 and CDR2: SEHNR, FQNEAQ (reference sequence). CDR3 sequence reads: CASSPWTGAGGNQPQHF. In DNA, the CDR3 is TGTGCCAGCAGCCCCTGGACAGGAGCAGGGGGCAATCAGCCCCAGCATTTT.

The CDR3 DNA is TGTGCCAGCATCGGGGTGAACACTGAAGCTTTCTTT. It codes for CASIGVNTEAFF. This chain uses TRBV27 with TRBJ1-1, with D hard to call. This CDR3 has 12 amino acids. CDR1 is MNHEY and CDR2 is SMNVEV in the germline V gene (reference sequence). V lost 7 bases, J lost 0 bases, and 6 bases lay in between.

This clone was found a few times. The chain employs TRBV19 and TRBJ2-1, with TRBD1 matching over 10 bases. Losses at the gene ends were 6 bases for V and 1 base for J; bases not matched to a gene: 6. Germline CDR1 is LNHDA and CDR2 is SQIVND (reference sequence). The CDR3 has 16 amino acids. As DNA, the CDR3 is TGTGCCAGTAGGACAGGGGGCGCGAGTTCCTACAATGAGCAGTTCTTC. Its protein is CASRTGGASSYNEQFF.

The chain links TRBV28 to TRBJ2-3, with 7 positions matching TRBD1. Germline V gives CDR1 MDHEN, CDR2 SYDVKM. The length of the CDR3 is 16 residues. Germline trimming cut 1 base from V and 2 bases from J; bases unmatched to any gene: 6. CDR3 amino acids: CASSLSTGQATDTQYF. CDR3 sequence (DNA): TGTGCCAGCAGTTTATCGACCGGACAGGCCACAGATACGCAGTATTTT.

CDR3 sequence: CASSLGRGADTQYF. Written as DNA, the CDR3 is TGCGCCAGCAGCTTAGGCAGGGGAGCAGATACGCAGTATTTT. This chain connects TRBV5-1 to TRBJ2-3, with a possible D match to TRBD1 (6 bases). V lost 2 bases and J lost 4, with 11 bases in between. This CDR3 spans 14 amino acids. Germline V gene data show CDR1 as SGHRS and CDR2 as YFSETQ.

J is TRBJ2-1 and V is TRBV5-1; D perhaps matches TRBD2 (6 bases). CDR1 is SGHRS and CDR2 is YFSETQ in the germline V gene. The CDR3 contains 14 residues. V lost 1 base and J 5 bases, leaving 10 bases between the germline ends. The CDR3 loop reads CASSLTGGDNEQFF. DNA of the CDR3: TGCGCCAGCAGCTTGACCGGGGGTGACAATGAGCAGTTCTTC.

This rearrangement joins TRBV6-6 to TRBJ1-2, with D possibly TRBD1 on 6 matching bases. V shed 6 bases and J shed 7 bases, with 15 bases lying between them. CDR3 length equals 13 residues. Germline CDR1 and CDR2: MNHNY and SVGAGI (reference sequence). Written as DNA, the CDR3 is TGTGCCAGCAGCGACCGACAGGCCCTTGGCTACACCTTC. This encodes CASSDRQALGYTF.

V gene TRBV11-2 combines with J gene TRBJ2-1, with a possible D match to TRBD1 (5 bases). Germline V gives CDR1 SGHAT, CDR2 FQNNGV. V was pared by 5 bases and J by 8 bases, with 16 bases between. This CDR3 has 14 residues. The CDR3, as DNA: TGTGCCAGCAGCCGCAACAGGTATTTGGATGAGCAGTTCTTC. This gives the protein CASSRNRYLDEQFF.

The chain is built from TRBV7-9 and TRBJ2-2, with 9 nucleotides matching TRBD1. Germline lookup yields CDR1 SEHNR and CDR2 FQNEAQ (reference sequence). Trimming at V came to 1 base and at J to 4 bases, leaving 4 bases not matched to a gene. This CDR3 has 16 amino acids. DNA of the CDR3: TGTGCCAGCAGCTTAGACAGGGGGCGTTTCACCGGGGAGCTGTTTTTT. This encodes CASSLDRGRFTGELFF. The full variable domain, completed using reference TRBV7-9 and TRBJ2-2, is DTGVSQNPRHKITKRGQNVTFRCDPISEHNRLYWYRQTLGQGPEFLTYFQNEAQLEKSRLLSDRFSAERPKGSFSTLEIQRTEQGDSAMYLCASSLDRGRFTGELFFGEGSRLTVL.

This rearrangement joins TRBV5-3 to TRBJ2-7, with 9 bases identical to TRBD1. TRBV5-3 is an open reading frame, and its role is uncertain. The CDR3 runs to 16 residues. V shed 0 bases and J 6 bases; nucleotides not matched to a gene: 10. The CDR3 DNA reads as TGTGCCAGAAGCTTGGGATCGCGGGACAGGGTCGCCGAGCAGTACTTC. The encoded protein is CARSLGSRDRVAEQYF.

This rearrangement joins TRBV9 to TRBJ2-1; no definite D call. This CDR3 comprises 15 residues. V was pared by 0 bases and J by 2 bases, with 9 bases between. Germline V gene sequence: CDR1 SGDLS, CDR2 YYNGEE. Here the CDR3 reads CASSVGPLTYNEQFF. Written as DNA, the CDR3 is TGTGCCAGCAGCGTAGGTCCCCTTACCTACAATGAGCAGTTCTTC.